The source of this TCR beta chain is a study of T cell responses to AZD1222 COVID-19 vaccine. Some clones are missing from TCRdb's copy, which holds only in-frame ones; the method was immunoSEQ multiplex PCR. The table has under 150,000 clones, more than 85% seen once. Study-wide results and limits: Recipients of two AZD1222 doses showed rising Spike-specific TCR breadth and depth. Clonal diversity was possibly underestimated, and white British individuals and females predominated among donors.

J gave up 6 bases and V 2 bases, and 1 base lay outside the gene matches. Germline lookup yields CDR1 SGHNT and CDR2 YENEEA. The CDR3 covers 13 residues. For this clone: What it binds is not known.

Second doses were pooled across both intervals (about 4 or about 12 weeks). The sample in question was peripheral blood, obtained 28 days after the second AZD1222 dose. This clonotype was obtained from an adult who received the AZD1222 COVID-19 vaccine. The chain uses TRBV11-3 and TRBJ2-4, with 7 bases matching TRBD1. The CDR3 reads CASSLRQGNIQYF. The CDR3, as DNA: TGTGCCAGCAGCTTACGACAGGGAAACATTCAGTACTTC.